This T cell receptor (beta chain) is drawn from a study of CD8 T cells in ankylosing spondylitis. Study-level results: Significantly higher representation of disease-linked clones was reported for matched ankylosing spondylitis synovial fluid. It appeared that ankylosing spondylitis blood was characterized by a TCR beta motif of several highly homologous variants. The authors found the disease-linked clones to be CD8+ and relatively rare in peripheral blood.

Trimming removed 6 bases from V and 13 bases from J, with 13 bases in between. The germline CDR1 and CDR2 sequences are ENHRY and SYGVKD. The CDR3 runs 11 residues. Each TCR beta library was made by quantitative 5'-RACE that incorporated molecular barcodes. MiXCR, applied by TCRdb to the 5' RACE reads, yields one record per CDR3 protein. The sample lists 350,000 or so distinct CDR3 sequences, 14% to 15% occurring once. This clonotype appeared many times. Its antigen is currently unknown. This sequence was found in a male donor with ankylosing spondylitis or in good health (not recorded which). The V gene is TRBV10-3, the J gene TRBJ2-1; D is unclear. The sample comprised blood, either unsorted or a sorted T cell fraction (not recorded which). The CDR3 DNA reads as TGTGCCATCAGCTCGTCCGGTCTCCAGTTCTTC. Its translation: CAISSSGLQFF.